The clone carrying this T cell receptor (beta chain) has more than one count but fewer than ten. The data derive from a study of blood T cells in healthy people across ages. A second PCR, run for roughly 7 to 12 cycles, used a sample-barcoded 5' primer plus a J-beta primer mix. One entry per CDR3 protein results from TCRdb running MiXCR on the 5' RACE reads. This table has around 1,500,000 distinct CDR3 sequences, roughly 27% appearing once. The CDR3 is 16 amino acids. Germline CDR1 SGHRS, CDR2 YFSETQ. Germline trimming cut 0 bases from V and 0 bases from J; bases unmatched to any gene: 5. This TCR derives from a woman in her 30s in good health. The sample taken for sequencing was blood. The chain uses TRBV5-1 and TRBJ1-2, with 7 bases lining up with TRBD1. The CDR3 DNA follows: TGCGCCAGCAGCTTGGGTGGGACAGCCCCTAACTATGGCTACACCTTC. Protein product: CASSLGGTAPNYGYTF.